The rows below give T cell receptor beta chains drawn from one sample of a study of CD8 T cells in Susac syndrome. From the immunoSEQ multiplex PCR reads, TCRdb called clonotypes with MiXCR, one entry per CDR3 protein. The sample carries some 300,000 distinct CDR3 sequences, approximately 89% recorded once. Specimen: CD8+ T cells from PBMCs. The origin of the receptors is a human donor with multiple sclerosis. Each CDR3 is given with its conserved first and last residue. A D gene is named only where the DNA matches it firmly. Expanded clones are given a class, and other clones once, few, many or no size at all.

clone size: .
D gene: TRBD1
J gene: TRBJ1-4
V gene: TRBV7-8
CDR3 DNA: TGTGCCAGCAGCTTCGGGACAGGGAAAGAAAAACTGTTTTTT
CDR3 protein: CASSFGTGKEKLFF

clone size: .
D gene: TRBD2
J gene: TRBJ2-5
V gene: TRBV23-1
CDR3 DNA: TGCGCCAGCCGTGACGGGGGGCAAGAGACCCAGTACTTC
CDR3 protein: CASRDGGQETQYF

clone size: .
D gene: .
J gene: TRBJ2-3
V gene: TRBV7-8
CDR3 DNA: TGTGCCAGCAGCTTCCTGGGGCAGACAGATACGCAGTATTTT
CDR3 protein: CASSFLGQTDTQYF

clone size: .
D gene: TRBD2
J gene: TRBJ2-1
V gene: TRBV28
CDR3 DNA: TGTGCCAGCAGTTTCGGACTAGCGGCTGACAATGAGCAGTTCTTC
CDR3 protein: CASSFGLAADNEQFF

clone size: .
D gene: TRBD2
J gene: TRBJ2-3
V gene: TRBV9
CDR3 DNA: TGTGCCAGCAGCGTAGGCGGCGGGGGGGCTCCAGATACGCAGTATTTT
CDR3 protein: CASSVGGGGAPDTQYF

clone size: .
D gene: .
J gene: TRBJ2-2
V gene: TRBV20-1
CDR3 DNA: TGCAGTGCTAGAGATCGGGGGGACATCGGGGAGCTGTTTTTT
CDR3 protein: CSARDRGDIGELFF

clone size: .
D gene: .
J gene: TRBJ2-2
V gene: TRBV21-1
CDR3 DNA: TGTGCCAGCAGCAATCGGGCTAACACCGGGGAGCTGTTTTTT
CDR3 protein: CASSNRANTGELFF

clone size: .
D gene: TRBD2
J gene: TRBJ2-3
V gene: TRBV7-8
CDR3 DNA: TGTGCCAGCAGCTTAGTTGGTAGCGGGAGGGTGGGTACGCAGTATTTT
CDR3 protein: CASSLVGSGRVGTQYF

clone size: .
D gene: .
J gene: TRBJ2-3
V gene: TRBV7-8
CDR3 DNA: TGTGCCAGCAGCTTAGCCGGGCCCAGCACAGATACGCAGTATTTT
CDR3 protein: CASSLAGPSTDTQYF

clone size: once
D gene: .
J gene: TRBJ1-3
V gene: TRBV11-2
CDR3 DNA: TGTGCCAGCAGCTTGCTGGTCGGGGGGCGTTTTTGGTTGGGGCCGAATGGAAACACCATATATTTT
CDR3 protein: CASSLLVGGRFWLGPNGNTIYF

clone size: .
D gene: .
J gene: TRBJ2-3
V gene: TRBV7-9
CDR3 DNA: TGTGCCAGCAGCTTCCCGCTGGCAGATACGCAGTATTTT
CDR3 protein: CASSFPLADTQYF

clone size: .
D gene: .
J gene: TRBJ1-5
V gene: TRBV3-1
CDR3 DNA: TGTGCCAGCAGCCAATCTGGGGGGTTTAGCAATCAGCCCCAGCATTTT
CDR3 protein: CASSQSGGFSNQPQHF

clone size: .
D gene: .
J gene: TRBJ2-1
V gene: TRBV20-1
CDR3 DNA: TGCAGTGCTGGTGACCCCTTATTAAATGAGCAGTTCTTC
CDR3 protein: CSAGDPLLNEQFF

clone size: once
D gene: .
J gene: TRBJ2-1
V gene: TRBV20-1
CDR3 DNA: TGCAGTGCTAGAGCCGGCACTGTACTACGGAGCTCCTACAATGAGCAGTTCTTC
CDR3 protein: CSARAGTVLRSSYNEQFF

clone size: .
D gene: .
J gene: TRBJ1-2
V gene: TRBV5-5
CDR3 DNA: TGTGCCAGCAGCTTGGAATTCACAGTCTATGGCTACACCTTC
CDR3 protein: CASSLEFTVYGYTF

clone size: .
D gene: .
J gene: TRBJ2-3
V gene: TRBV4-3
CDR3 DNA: TGCGCCAGCAGCCAAACTACCATAGGCGCGGATACGCAGTATTTT
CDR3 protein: CASSQTTIGADTQYF

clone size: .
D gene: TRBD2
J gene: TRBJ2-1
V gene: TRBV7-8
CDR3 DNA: TGTGCCAGCAGCCCCCAGCCTAGCGGGGGGAACAATGAGCAGTTCTTC
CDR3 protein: CASSPQPSGGNNEQFF

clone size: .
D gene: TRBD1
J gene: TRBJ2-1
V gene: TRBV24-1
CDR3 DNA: TGTGCCACCAGTGATAGGACAGGCTCCTACAATGAGCAGTTCTTC
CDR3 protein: CATSDRTGSYNEQFF

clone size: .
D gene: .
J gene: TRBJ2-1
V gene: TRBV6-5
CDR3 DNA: TGTGCCAGCAGTTACTCGTGGAGCTCCTACAATGAGCAGTTCTTC
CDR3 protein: CASSYSWSSYNEQFF

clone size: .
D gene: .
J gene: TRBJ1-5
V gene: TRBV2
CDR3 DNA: TGTGCCAGCAGTGATTTGGGGGTTGGCAATCAGCCCCAGCATTTT
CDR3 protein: CASSDLGVGNQPQHF

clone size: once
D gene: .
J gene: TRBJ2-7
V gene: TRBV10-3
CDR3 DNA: TGTGCCATCAGTGAGTCGGTGGGGGCAGTATACGAGCAGTACTTC
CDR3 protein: CAISESVGAVYEQYF

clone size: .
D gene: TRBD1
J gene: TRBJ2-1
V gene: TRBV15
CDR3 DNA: TGTGCCACCAGCAGCGCTAGGGACAGTTACAATGAGCAGTTCTTC
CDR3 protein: CATSSARDSYNEQFF

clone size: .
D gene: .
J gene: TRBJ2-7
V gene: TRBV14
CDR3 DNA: TGTGCCAGCAGCCACACGAACTCCTACGAGCAGTACTTC
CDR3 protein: CASSHTNSYEQYF

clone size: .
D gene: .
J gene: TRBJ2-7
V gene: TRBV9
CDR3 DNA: TGTGCCAGCAGCGCCGCTGGAGGAGCCTACGAGCAGTACTTC
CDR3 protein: CASSAAGGAYEQYF

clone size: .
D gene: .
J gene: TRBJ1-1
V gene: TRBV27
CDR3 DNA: TGTGCCAGCAGTGCCGCCAGGGTGGTGAACACTGAAGCTTTCTTT
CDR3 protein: CASSAARVVNTEAFF

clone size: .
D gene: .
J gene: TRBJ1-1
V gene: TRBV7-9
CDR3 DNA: TGTGCCCCCAACCCGTACAGGGAAAGAATCACTGAAGCTTTCTTT
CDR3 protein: CAPNPYRERITEAFF

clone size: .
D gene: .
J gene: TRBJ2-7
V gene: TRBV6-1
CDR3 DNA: TGTGCCAGCAGGGGACTTGGTGACTACGAGCAGTACTTC
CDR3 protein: CASRGLGDYEQYF

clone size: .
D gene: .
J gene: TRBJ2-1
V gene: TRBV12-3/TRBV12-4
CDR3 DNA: TGTGCCAGCAGTTTAGCGCAGGTTGGGGACAATTACAATGAGCAGTTCTTC
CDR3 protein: CASSLAQVGDNYNEQFF

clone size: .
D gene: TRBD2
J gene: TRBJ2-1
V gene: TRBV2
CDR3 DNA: TGTGCCAGCACTTTAGCGGGAGGGGGCAATGAGCAGTTCTTC
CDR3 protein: CASTLAGGGNEQFF

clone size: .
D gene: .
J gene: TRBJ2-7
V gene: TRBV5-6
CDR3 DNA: TGTGCCAGCAGCTTCCTGACAGGGAGGGAGTGGTACGAGCAGTACTTC
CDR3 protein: CASSFLTGREWYEQYF

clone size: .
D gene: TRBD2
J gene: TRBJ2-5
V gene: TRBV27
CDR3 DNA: TGTGCCAGCAGTTTGGGGTGGGGGGGACTTCAAGAGACCCAGTACTTC
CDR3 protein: CASSLGWGGLQETQYF

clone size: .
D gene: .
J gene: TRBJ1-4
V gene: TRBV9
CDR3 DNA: TGTGCCAGCAGCGTAGGTGATATTGCTAATGAAAAACTGTTTTTT
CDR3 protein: CASSVGDIANEKLFF

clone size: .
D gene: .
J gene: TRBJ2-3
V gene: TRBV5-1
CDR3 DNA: TGCGCCAGCAGCCTGAGTTACCCCCAACGGACACTCACAGATACGCAGTATTTT
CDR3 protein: CASSLSYPQRTLTDTQYF

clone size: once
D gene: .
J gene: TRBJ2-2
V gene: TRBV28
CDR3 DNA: TGTGCCAGCAGGCCGGGACTGATAAACACCGGGGAGCTGTTTTTT
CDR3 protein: CASRPGLINTGELFF

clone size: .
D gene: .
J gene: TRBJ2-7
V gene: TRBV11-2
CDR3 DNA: TGTGCCACCCAAAGATGGGGGTTAGTCTACTTC
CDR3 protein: CATQRWGLVYF

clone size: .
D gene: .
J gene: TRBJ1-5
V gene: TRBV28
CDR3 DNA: TGTGCCAGCAGTTTCGAAGCCGGCAGCCTCCGGGGTCAGCCCCAGCATTTT
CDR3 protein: CASSFEAGSLRGQPQHF

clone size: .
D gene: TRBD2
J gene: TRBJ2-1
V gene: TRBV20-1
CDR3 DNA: TGCAGTGGGTGGACTAGAAACCACAATGAGCAGTTCTTC
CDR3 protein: CSGWTRNHNEQFF